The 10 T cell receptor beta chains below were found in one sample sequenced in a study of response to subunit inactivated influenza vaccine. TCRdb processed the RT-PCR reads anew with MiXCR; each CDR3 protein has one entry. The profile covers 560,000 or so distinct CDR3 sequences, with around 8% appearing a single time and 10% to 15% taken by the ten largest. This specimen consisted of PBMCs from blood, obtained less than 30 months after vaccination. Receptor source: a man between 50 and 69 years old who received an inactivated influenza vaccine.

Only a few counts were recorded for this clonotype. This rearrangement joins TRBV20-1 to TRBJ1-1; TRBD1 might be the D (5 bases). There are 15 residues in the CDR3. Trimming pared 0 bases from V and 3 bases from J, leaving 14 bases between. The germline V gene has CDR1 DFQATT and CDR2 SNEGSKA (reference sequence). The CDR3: CSARDRATLYTEAFF. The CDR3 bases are TGCAGTGCTAGAGACAGGGCGACCCTCTACACTGAAGCTTTCTTT.

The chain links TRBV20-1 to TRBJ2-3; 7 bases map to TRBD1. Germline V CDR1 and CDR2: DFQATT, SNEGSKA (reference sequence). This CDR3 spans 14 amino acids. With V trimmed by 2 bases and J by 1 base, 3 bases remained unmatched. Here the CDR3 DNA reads TGCAGTGCTAGAAAGGGGGCTCGCACAGATACGCAGTATTTT. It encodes CSARKGARTDTQYF.

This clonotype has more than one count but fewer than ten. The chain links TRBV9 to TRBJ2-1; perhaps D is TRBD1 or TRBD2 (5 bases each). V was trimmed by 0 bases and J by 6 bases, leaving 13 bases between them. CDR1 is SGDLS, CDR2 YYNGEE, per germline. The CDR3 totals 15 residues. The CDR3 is CASSVEWVGGNEQFF. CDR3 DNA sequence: TGTGCCAGCAGCGTAGAATGGGTTGGGGGCAATGAGCAGTTCTTC.

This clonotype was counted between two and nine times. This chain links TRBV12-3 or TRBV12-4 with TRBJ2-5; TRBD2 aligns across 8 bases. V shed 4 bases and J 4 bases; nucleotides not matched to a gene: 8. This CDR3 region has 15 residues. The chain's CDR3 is CASSSTAGELETQYF. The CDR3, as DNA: TGTGCCAGCAGTTCCACAGCGGGGGAGTTAGAGACCCAGTACTTC.

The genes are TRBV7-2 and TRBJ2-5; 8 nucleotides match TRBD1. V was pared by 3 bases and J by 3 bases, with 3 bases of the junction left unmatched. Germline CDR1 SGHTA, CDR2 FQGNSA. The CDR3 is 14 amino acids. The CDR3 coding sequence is TGTGCCAGCAGCTTGTGGACAGGGAAAGAGACCCAGTACTTC. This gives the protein CASSLWTGKETQYF.

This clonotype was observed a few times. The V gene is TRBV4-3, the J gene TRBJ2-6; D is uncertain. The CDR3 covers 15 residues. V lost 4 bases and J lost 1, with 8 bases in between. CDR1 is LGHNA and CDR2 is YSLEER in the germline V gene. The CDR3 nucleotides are TGCGCCAGCAGCCGAATACTGTCTGGGGCCAACGTCCTGACTTTC. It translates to CASSRILSGANVLTF.

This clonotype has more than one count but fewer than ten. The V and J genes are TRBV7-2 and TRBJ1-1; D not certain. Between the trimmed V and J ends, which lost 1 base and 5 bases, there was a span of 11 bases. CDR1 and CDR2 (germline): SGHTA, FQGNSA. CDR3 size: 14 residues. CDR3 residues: CASSLVDGGTEAFF. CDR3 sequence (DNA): TGTGCCAGCAGCTTAGTGGACGGAGGGACTGAAGCTTTCTTT.

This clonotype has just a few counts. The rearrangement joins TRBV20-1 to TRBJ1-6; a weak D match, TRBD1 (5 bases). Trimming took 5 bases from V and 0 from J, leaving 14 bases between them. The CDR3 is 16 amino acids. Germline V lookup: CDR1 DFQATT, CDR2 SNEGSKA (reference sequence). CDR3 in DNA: TGCAGTGCTCTCAGGGCGAGCAGCTCCTATAATTCACCCCTCCACTTT. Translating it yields CSALRASSSYNSPLHF.

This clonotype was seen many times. The CDR3 is CASGRDRGTDTQYF. CDR3 nucleotides: TGTGCCAGCGGCCGGGACAGGGGGACAGATACGCAGTATTTT. The chain uses TRBV2 and TRBJ2-3; 11 positions agree with TRBD1. The V gene's germline CDR1 is SNHLY and CDR2 FYNNEI. This CDR3 is built from 14 residues. V gave up 8 bases and J gave up 3 bases; unmatched junction bases: 4.

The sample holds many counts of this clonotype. The DNA of the CDR3 is TGTGCCAGCAGTGACTACTCGCACCACAATGAGCAGTTCTTC. Protein sequence: CASSDYSHHNEQFF. The rearrangement links TRBV6-2 or TRBV6-3 to TRBJ2-1; the D gene is possibly TRBD2 (5 bases). The CDR3 sequence is 14 residues long. Between the trimmed V and J ends, which lost 5 bases and 5 bases, there was a span of 13 bases. Germline V gene lookup returns CDR1 MNHEY and CDR2 SVGEGT.